Listed below are T cell receptor beta chains from one sample, sequenced in a study of T cells in Graves' hyperthyroidism and ophthalmopathy. TCRdb reprocessed the multiplex PCR reads via MiXCR and lists one record per CDR3 protein. Of roughly 710,000 distinct CDR3 sequences in the sample, 30% to 40% were seen once. Sequenced sample: blood. These receptor sequences come from a woman aged 35 to 49 with Graves' hyperthyroidism. Both conserved end residues are part of each CDR3. D genes are given only for firm matches. Clone size, where shown, is once, few, many, or a class for clones that have expanded.

TRBV5-8	TRBJ2-7	NA	few	CASSLADHYEQYF	TGTGCCAGCAGCTTAGCGGACCACTACGAGCAGTACTTC
TRBV2	TRBJ1-4	NA	NA	CASSLQWGMNEKLFF	TGTGCCAGCAGTCTCCAGTGGGGGATGAATGAAAAACTGTTTTTT
TRBV7-4	TRBJ1-5	NA	many	CASSLGGLLTEQPQHF	TGTGCCAGCAGCTTAGGGGGACTTTTAACGGAGCAGCCCCAGCATTTT
TRBV6-5	TRBJ2-7	NA	NA	CASSLGENRHEQYF	TGTGCCAGCAGTTTAGGGGAAAATCGTCACGAGCAGTACTTC
TRBV19	TRBJ1-5	NA	many	CASSPWDQPQHF	TGTGCCAGTAGTCCCTGGGATCAGCCCCAGCATTTT
TRBV4-2	TRBJ1-2	NA	NA	CASSHPGESYGYTF	TGTGCCAGCAGCCACCCGGGGGAGAGCTATGGCTACACCTTC
TRBV7-2	TRBJ2-7	NA	NA	CASSHKTTGLTYYEQYF	TGCGCCAGCAGCCATAAAACGACCGGACTTACATACTACGAGCAGTACTTC
TRBV2	TRBJ1-2	NA	many	CASSDSTVYGYTF	TGTGCCAGCAGTGATTCGACAGTCTATGGCTACACCTTC
TRBV6-5	TRBJ1-1	NA	NA	CASSYDRREAFF	TGTGCCAGCAGTTACGACAGACGCGAAGCTTTCTTT
TRBV20-1	TRBJ1-1	TRBD1	many	CSASQGGARTFF	TGCAGTGCTAGTCAAGGGGGCGCGAGAACTTTCTTT
TRBV20-1	TRBJ2-7	TRBD2	NA	CSARSASGRTSYEQYF	TGCAGTGCTAGATCGGCTAGCGGGAGGACATCCTACGAGCAGTACTTC
TRBV7-9	TRBJ1-2	NA	many	CASSLGAITNYGYTF	TGTGCCAGCAGCTTGGGCGCCATCACTAACTATGGCTACACCTTC
TRBV6-5	TRBJ2-5	TRBD2	few	CASSYYSGGETQYF	TGTGCCAGCAGTTACTATAGCGGGGGGGAGACCCAGTACTTC
TRBV7-9	TRBJ2-7	TRBD1	NA	CASSPSGGYGEQYF	TGTGCCAGCTCACCTTCAGGGGGCTACGGCGAGCAGTACTTC
TRBV14	TRBJ1-2	NA	NA	CASSQDTVLRGYTF	TGTGCCAGCAGCCAAGATACAGTCCTCAGGGGCTACACCTTC
TRBV2	TRBJ1-1	TRBD1	NA	CASINRGGPNTEAFF	TGTGCCAGCATCAACAGGGGAGGGCCTAACACTGAAGCTTTCTTT
TRBV7-9	TRBJ1-1	TRBD1	few	CASSQARQGWATEAFF	TGTGCCAGCAGCCAAGCGCGACAGGGGTGGGCCACTGAAGCTTTCTTT
TRBV20-1	TRBJ1-4	NA	NA	CSAGLGLTNEKLFF	TGCAGTGCGGGACTGGGTCTAACTAATGAAAAACTGTTTTTT
TRBV19	TRBJ1-4	NA	many	CASSPRPGEKLFF	TGTGCCAGTAGTCCGCGACCGGGTGAAAAACTGTTTTTT
TRBV6-1	TRBJ2-2	TRBD1	NA	CARTNLGQGGTGELFF	TGTGCCAGGACGAACCTTGGACAGGGGGGCACCGGGGAGCTGTTTTTT
TRBV25-1	TRBJ1-2	NA	many	CASSVGAGYTF	TGTGCCAGCAGTGTGGGGGCTGGCTACACCTTC
TRBV7-8	TRBJ1-1	NA	NA	CVSSLVLNTEAFF	TGTGTCAGCAGCTTAGTGCTGAACACTGAAGCTTTCTTT
TRBV6-1	TRBJ2-6	NA	NA	CATAVGRETGANVLTF	TGTGCCACCGCAGTGGGACGCGAAACCGGGGCCAACGTCCTGACTTTC
TRBV10-3	TRBJ1-1	TRBD1	many	CAISESKGAGNTEAFF	TGTGCCATCAGTGAGTCTAAGGGGGCGGGAAACACTGAAGCTTTCTTT
TRBV12-3/TRBV12-4	TRBJ1-1	NA	NA	CASSWTAAMNTEAFF	TGTGCCAGCAGTTGGACGGCGGCCATGAACACTGAAGCTTTCTTT
TRBV19	TRBJ1-1	TRBD1	few	CASTGTVSFTEAFF	TGTGCCAGTACTGGGACAGTTTCGTTCACTGAAGCTTTCTTT